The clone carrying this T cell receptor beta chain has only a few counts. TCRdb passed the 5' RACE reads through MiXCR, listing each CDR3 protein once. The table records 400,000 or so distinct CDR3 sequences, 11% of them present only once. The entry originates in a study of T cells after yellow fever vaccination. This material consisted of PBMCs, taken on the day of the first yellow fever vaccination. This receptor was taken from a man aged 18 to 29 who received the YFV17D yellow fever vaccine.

The CDR3 DNA sequence: TGTGCCAGCAGCGCCGGGGGGAATGAGCAGTTCTTC. Its protein is CASSAGGNEQFF. This chain joins TRBV7-3 and TRBJ2-1; 7 bases map to TRBD2. The CDR3 loop spans 12 amino acids. The ends lost 5 bases at V and 7 bases at J; junction bases unmatched: 2. Germline values: CDR1 SGHTA, CDR2 FQGTGA. The entire variable domain, with the rest obtained from reference TRBV7-3 and TRBJ2-1, is as follows: GAGVSQTPSNKVTEKGKYVELRCDPISGHTALYWYRQSLGQGPEFLIYFQGTGAADDSGLPNDRFFAVRPEGSVSTLKIQRTERGDSAVYLCASSAGGNEQFFGPGTRLTVL.